These 11 T cell receptor beta chains came from one sample sequenced in a study of kidney transplant recipient with SARS-CoV-2 infection. MiXCR, applied by TCRdb to the reads, yields one record per CDR3 protein. This table has fewer than 250,000 distinct CDR3 sequences, about 30% appearing once. The sequencing used a blood sample, collected at baseline and on day 111 from a kidney transplant recipient. These TCRs come from a male patient aged 30 to 40 who had COVID-19 and was a kidney transplant recipient. Some T cells may be transferred from the graft donor.

This clonotype was recorded many times. The chain has TRBV12-3 or TRBV12-4 and TRBJ1-2; D uncertain. Trimming shortened V by 5 bases and J by 4 bases, and 23 bases separated the two germline ends. The CDR3 has 17 residues. The CDR3, as DNA: TGTGCCAGCAGTAGGATCCGCAGCTTCCGAAAGACCTATGGCTACACCTTC. Encoded protein: CASSRIRSFRKTYGYTF.

This clonotype has a count of ten or more. The V gene is TRBV29-1, the J gene TRBJ2-7; tentative D call: TRBD1 (6 bases). CDR3 size: 13 residues. The V end was cut by 6 bases, the J end by 3 bases, with 15 bases between. Germline V CDR1 and CDR2: SQVTM, ANQGSEA. In nucleotides, the CDR3 is TGCAGCGTGGGGGCACTAGTAGGCTACGAGCAGTACTTC. This sequence encodes CSVGALVGYEQYF.

This clonotype was seen just once. A much larger clone lies one base from this, so it may be a read error. V and J are TRBV7-1 and TRBJ1-2, with D hard to call. TRBV7-1 is treated as an ORF (open reading frame) with a function not yet certain. The CDR3 is 17 residues long. With 8 bases removed from V and 4 bases from J, the gap between germline ends came to 26 bases. CDR3 bases: TGTGCCAGCGGCGAGTGGAATCACGAGGGAAAGACCTATGGCTACACCTTC. Protein: CASGEWNHEGKTYGYTF.

This clonotype was seen a handful of times. This chain joins TRBV29-1 and TRBJ1-4; the D is unclear. The V end was cut by 4 bases, the J end by 3 bases, with 15 bases between. Germline V lookup: CDR1 SQVTM, CDR2 ANQGSEA. The CDR3 consists of 15 residues. The CDR3: CSVGVLQHPNEKLFF. CDR3 in DNA: TGCAGCGTTGGAGTTCTACAGCACCCTAATGAAAAACTGTTTTTT.

Remarks on this clonotype: Being one base from a much bigger clone, this may be a read error. The chain recombines TRBV11-2 with TRBJ1-5, with 11 nucleotides matching TRBD1. This CDR3 is 15 amino acids long. Germline CDR1 and CDR2: SGHAT and FQNNGV. After removal of 9 bases from V and 4 bases from J, the junction contained 8 bases not matched to a gene. The chain's CDR3 is CARSPGQGDNQPQHF. The CDR3, as DNA: TGTGCCAGGAGCCCGGGACAGGGGGATAATCAGCCCCAGCATTTT.

A note on this clonotype: A read error likely explains this, since a far larger clone differs by one base. The genes are TRBV2 and TRBJ2-1; a possible D gene is TRBD2 (5 bases). The tail of the sequence fits TRBJ2-3 better, so the J call may be wrong. Germline CDR1 and CDR2: SNHLY and FYNNEI. This CDR3 has 17 amino acids. Written as DNA, the CDR3 is TGTGCCAGCAGTGAATGGGAGCGGTTACTAAGGGTAGATACGCAGTATTTT. Protein: CASSEWERLLRVDTQYF.

This clonotype has only a few counts. The V gene is TRBV6-2 or TRBV6-3, the J gene TRBJ1-3; D gene uncertain. The V end was cut by 3 bases, the J end by 0 bases, with 12 bases between. Germline-derived CDR1 and CDR2 are MNHEY and SVGEGT. The CDR3 extends over 16 amino acids. This CDR3 reads CASSYTSGSSGNTIYF. In nucleotides, the CDR3 is TGTGCCAGCAGTTATACTTCCGGAAGCTCTGGAAACACCATATATTTT.

This clonotype has a count of ten or more. The chain is built from TRBV20-1 and TRBJ1-5; no clear D gene. The germline CDR1 and CDR2 sequences are DFQATT and SNEGSKA (reference sequence). There are 15 residues in the CDR3. The V end lost 3 bases, the J end lost 0 bases, and 12 bases lay between the germline ends. CDR3 in DNA: TGCAGTGCTAGTTCGGGATCCTCTAGCAATCAGCCCCAGCATTTT. It encodes CSASSGSSSNQPQHF.

Details on this clonotype: A read error may explain this, as a much larger clone is one base away. The chain is built from TRBV7-6 and TRBJ2-3; D may be TRBD1 (5 bases). Germline V gene data show CDR1 as SGHVS and CDR2 as FNYEAQ. The CDR3 length is 14 residues. Here the CDR3 reads CASSPGAGTDTQYF. In DNA form, the CDR3 reads TGTGCTAGCAGCCCTGGGGCCGGAACAGATACGCAGTATTTT.

This clonotype was counted at least ten times. J is TRBJ2-6 and V is TRBV8-2; the table's D call, TRBD1, was not checked against the DNA. TRBV8-2 is assigned pseudogene status. The CDR3 extends over 17 amino acids. The CDR3 loop reads CGKRNRITQSRANVLTF. In nucleotides, the CDR3 is TGTGGCAAGAGAAACAGGATAACACAAAGTCGGGCCAACGTCCTGACTTTC.

This clonotype was recorded at least ten times. This chain joins TRBV3-2 and TRBJ2-7; the table names TRBD2, a call not compared with the DNA. TRBV3-2 is a recognized pseudogene. There are 14 residues in the CDR3. The CDR3 loop is CASSHGLESYEQYF. The CDR3 DNA reads TGTGCCAGCAGCCATGGACTAGAGTCTTACGAGCAGTACTTC.